This T cell receptor (beta chain) was observed in a study of blood T cell repertoires in COVID-19. Study at large: From the United States, Italy and Spain came samples of acute and convalescent COVID-19. The analysed material was cDNA or gDNA that came from T cells, B-cell-depleted T cells, or PBMCs.

The CDR3 sequence is 14 residues long. V shed 0 bases, J shed 6 bases, and the junction held 4 bases outside the gene matches. In germline, CDR1 is MNHNS, CDR2 SASEGT. This clone was counted a few times. Other DNA sequences in the same sample also yield this CDR3. In the authors' methods: Amplification with reference gene primers provided the estimates of nucleated cell counts. The protocol was immunoSEQ multiplex PCR, while the TCRdb copy is restricted to in-frame clones and leaves out a portion. V, J and clone size reflect that table, while D and trimming were determined from the DNA. The repertoire holds roughly 55,000 clones, with 70% to 85% as singletons.

The origin of this receptor is an elderly man with acute or convalescent COVID-19. The chain employs TRBV6-1 and TRBJ2-7; TRBD1 matches 8 bases. Sequencing input: peripheral blood. DNA for the CDR3: TGTGCCAGCAGTGAAGCCGGACAGGGTGGCGAGCAGTACTTC. Protein sequence: CASSEAGQGGEQYF.